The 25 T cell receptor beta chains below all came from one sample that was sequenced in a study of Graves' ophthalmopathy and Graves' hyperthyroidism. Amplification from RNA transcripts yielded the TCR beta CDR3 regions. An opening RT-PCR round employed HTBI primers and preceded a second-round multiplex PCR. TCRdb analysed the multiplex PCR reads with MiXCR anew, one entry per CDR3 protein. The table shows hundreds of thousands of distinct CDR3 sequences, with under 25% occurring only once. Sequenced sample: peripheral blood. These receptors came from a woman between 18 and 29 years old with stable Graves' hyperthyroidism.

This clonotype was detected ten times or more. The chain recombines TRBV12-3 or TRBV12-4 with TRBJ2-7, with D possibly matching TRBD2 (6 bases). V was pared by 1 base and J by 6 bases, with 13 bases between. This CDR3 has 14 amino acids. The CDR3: CASSLGGDSFEQYF. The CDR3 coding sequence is TGTGCCAGCAGTTTAGGCGGGGATAGTTTCGAGCAGTACTTC.

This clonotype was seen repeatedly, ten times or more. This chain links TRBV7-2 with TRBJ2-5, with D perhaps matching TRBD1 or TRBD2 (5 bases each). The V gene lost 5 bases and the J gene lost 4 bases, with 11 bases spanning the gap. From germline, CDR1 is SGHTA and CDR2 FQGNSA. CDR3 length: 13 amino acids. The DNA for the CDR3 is TGTGCCAGCAGCGGGACGATGGGAGAGACCCAGTACTTC. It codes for CASSGTMGETQYF.

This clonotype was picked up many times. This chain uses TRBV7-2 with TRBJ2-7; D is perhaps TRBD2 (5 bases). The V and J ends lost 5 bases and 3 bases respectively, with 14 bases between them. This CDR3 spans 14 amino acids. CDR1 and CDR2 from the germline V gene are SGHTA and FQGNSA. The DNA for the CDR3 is TGTGCCAGCAGCGCCGGCTGGAGGAACTACGAGCAGTACTTC. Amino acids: CASSAGWRNYEQYF.

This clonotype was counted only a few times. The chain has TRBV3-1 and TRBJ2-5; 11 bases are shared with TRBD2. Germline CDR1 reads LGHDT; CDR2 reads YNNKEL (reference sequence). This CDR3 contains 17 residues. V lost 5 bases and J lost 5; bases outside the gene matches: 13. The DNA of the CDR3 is TGTGCCAGCAGCGGAGGGACTAGCGGACCAGCGGGGGAGACCCAGTACTTC. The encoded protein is CASSGGTSGPAGETQYF.

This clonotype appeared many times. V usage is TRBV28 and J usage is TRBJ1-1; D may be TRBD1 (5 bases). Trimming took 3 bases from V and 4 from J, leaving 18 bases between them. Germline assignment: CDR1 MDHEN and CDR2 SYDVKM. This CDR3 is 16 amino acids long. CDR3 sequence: CASSLAGAGRSTEAFF. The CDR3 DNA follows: TGTGCCAGCAGTTTGGCTGGGGCAGGGAGATCCACTGAAGCTTTCTTT.

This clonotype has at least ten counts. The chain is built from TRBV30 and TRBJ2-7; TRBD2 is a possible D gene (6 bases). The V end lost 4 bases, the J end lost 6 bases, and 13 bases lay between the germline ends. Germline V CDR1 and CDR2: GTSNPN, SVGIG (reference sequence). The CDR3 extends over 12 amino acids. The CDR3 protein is CAWNFWRGEQYF. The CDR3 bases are TGTGCCTGGAACTTTTGGAGGGGCGAGCAGTACTTC.

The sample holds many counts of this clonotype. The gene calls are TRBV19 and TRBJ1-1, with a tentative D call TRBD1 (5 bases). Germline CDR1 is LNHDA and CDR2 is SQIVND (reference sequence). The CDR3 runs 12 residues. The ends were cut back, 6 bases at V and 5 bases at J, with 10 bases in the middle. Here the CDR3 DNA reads TGTGCCAGTAGACGCGGGGGGACTGAAGCTTTCTTT. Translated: CASRRGGTEAFF.

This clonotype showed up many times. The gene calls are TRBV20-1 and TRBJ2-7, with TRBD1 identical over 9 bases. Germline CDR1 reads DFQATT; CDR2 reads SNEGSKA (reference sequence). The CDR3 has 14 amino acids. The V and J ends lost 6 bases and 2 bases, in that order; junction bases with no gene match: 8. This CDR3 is CSAIRTGEAYEQYF. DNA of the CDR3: TGCAGTGCCATACGGACAGGGGAAGCCTACGAGCAGTACTTC.

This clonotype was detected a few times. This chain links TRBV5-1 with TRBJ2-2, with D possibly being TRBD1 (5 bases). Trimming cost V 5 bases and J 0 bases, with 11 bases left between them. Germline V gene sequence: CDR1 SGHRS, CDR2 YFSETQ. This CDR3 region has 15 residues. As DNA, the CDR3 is TGCGCCAGCAGTAGTGGACACTCGAACACCGGGGAGCTGTTTTTT. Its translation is CASSSGHSNTGELFF.

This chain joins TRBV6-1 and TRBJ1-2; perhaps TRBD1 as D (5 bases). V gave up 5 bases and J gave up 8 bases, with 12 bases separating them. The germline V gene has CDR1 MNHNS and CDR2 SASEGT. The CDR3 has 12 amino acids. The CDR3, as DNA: TGTGCCAGCAGTCGGGGGACCACAGGCTACACCTTC. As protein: CASSRGTTGYTF.

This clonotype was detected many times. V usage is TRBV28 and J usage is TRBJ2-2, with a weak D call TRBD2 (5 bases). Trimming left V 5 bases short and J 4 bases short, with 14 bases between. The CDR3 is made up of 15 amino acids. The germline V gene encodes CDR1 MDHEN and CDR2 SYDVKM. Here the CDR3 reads CASSLGLAGTGELFF. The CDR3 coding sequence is TGTGCCAGCAGTCTAGGGCTAGCTGGCACCGGGGAGCTGTTTTTT. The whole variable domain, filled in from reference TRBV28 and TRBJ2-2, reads DVKVTQSSRYLVKRTGEKVFLECVQDMDHENMFWYRQDPGLGLRLIYFSYDVKMKEKGDIPEGYSVSREKKERFSLILESASTNQTSMYLCASSLGLAGTGELFFGEGSRLTVL.

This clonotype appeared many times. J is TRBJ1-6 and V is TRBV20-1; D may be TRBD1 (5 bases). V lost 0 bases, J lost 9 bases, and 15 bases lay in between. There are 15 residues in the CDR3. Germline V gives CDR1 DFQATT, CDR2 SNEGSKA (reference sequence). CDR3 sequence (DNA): TGCAGTGCTAGAGATCTGGCCAGGGAGGTTTCACCCCTCCACTTT. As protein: CSARDLAREVSPLHF.

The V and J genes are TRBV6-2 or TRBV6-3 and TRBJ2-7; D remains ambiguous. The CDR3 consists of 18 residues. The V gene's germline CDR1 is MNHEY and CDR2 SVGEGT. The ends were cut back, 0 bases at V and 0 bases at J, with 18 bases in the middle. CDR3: CASSYSSNPDRFSYEQYF. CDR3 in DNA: TGTGCCAGCAGTTACTCGTCAAACCCGGACCGCTTCTCCTACGAGCAGTACTTC.

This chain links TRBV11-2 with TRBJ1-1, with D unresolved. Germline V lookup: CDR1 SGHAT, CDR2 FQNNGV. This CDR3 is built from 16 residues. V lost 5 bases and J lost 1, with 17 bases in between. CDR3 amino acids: CASSPNAGVRNTEAFF. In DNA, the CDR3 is TGTGCCAGCAGCCCGAATGCTGGAGTAAGGAACACTGAAGCTTTCTTT.

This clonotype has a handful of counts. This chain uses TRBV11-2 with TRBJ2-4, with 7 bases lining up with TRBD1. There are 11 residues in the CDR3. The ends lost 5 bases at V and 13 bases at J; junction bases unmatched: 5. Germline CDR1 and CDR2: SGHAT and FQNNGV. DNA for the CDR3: TGTGCCAGCAGCCCCGGACAGGTCCAGTACTTC. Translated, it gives CASSPGQVQYF.

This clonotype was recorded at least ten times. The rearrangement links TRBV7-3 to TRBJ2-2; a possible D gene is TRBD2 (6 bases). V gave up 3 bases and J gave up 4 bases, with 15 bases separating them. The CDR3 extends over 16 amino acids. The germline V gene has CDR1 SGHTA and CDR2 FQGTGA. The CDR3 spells CASSFSPRGSTGELFF. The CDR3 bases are TGTGCCAGCAGCTTTTCTCCCCGGGGGTCCACCGGGGAGCTGTTTTTT.

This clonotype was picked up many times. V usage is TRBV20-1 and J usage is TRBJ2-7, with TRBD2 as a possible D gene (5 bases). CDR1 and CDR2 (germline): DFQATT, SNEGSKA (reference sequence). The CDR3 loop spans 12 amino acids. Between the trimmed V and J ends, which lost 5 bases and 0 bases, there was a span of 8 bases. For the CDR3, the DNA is TGCAGTGCTCGGGGTTCCTCCTACGAGCAGTACTTC. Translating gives CSARGSSYEQYF.

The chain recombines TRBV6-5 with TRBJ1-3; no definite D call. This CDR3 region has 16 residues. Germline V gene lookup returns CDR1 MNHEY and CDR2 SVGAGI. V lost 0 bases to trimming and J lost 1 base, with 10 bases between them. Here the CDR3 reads CASSYSSSRSGNTIYF. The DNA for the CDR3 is TGTGCCAGCAGTTACTCGAGCTCGAGGTCTGGAAACACCATATATTTT.

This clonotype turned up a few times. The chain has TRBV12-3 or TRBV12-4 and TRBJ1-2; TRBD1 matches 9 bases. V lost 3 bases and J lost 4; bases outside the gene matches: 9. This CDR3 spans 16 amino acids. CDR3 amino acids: CASSFTRDRDGYGYTF. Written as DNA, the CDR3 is TGTGCCAGCAGTTTCACTCGGGACAGGGATGGCTATGGCTACACCTTC.

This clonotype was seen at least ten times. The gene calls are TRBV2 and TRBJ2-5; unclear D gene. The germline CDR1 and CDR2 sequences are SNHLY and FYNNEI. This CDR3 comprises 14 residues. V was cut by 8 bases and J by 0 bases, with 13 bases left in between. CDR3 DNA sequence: TGTGCCAGCGGCTTGAGGAGCTACCAAGAGACCCAGTACTTC. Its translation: CASGLRSYQETQYF.

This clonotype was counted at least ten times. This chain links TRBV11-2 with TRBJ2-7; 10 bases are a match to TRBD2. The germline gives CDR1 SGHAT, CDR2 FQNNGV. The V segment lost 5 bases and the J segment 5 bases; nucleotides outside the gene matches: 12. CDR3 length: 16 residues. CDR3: CASSLQSGRASNEQYF. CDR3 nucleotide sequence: TGTGCCAGCAGCCTTCAGAGCGGGAGGGCCTCGAACGAGCAGTACTTC.

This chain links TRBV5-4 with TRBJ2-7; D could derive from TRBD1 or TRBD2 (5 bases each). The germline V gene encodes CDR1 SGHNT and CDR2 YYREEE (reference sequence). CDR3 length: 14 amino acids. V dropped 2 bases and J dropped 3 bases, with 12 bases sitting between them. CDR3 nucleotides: TGTGCCAGCAGCTTTGGGGGTTCTGACTACGAGCAGTACTTC. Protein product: CASSFGGSDYEQYF.

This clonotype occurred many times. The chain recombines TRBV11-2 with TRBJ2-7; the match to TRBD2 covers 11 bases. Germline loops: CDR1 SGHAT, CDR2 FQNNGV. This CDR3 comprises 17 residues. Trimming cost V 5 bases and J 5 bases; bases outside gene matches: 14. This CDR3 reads CASSPIAGGLYPHEQYF. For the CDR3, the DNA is TGTGCCAGCAGCCCGATAGCGGGAGGGCTCTACCCTCACGAGCAGTACTTC.

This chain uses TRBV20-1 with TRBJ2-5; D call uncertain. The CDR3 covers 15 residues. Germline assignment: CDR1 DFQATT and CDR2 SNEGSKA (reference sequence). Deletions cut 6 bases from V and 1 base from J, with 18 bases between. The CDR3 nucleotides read TGCAGTGCCAGCAGCTTGAGGCGGAGCCAAGAGACCCAGTACTTC. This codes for CSASSLRRSQETQYF.

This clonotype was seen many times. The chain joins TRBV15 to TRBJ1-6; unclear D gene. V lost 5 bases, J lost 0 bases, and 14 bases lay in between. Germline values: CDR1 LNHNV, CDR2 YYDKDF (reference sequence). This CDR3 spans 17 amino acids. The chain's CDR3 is CATSPYGLGSYNSPLHF. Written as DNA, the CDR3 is TGTGCCACCAGCCCTTACGGTCTTGGCTCCTATAATTCACCCCTCCACTTT.